This T cell receptor beta chain derives from a study of identifying expanded T cells in peripheral blood. Healthy donors had no documented immune events, such as infections, while sampled. With regard to this clone: Its antigen is unidentified.

The protocol was immunoSEQ multiplex PCR, while the TCRdb copy is restricted to in-frame clones and leaves out a portion. This table has about 63,000 clones, roughly four fifths appearing once. The V gene's germline CDR1 is SNHLY and CDR2 FYNNEI. Trimming shortened V by 7 bases and J by 5 bases, and 17 bases separated the two germline ends. The CDR3 runs 14 residues. Study outcomes and limitations: Approximately 2-week clone count variance significantly increased as total template count grew. Technical replicates showed approximately 1.2 changed clones; about two weeks 15 to 20; four weeks 19.

V usage is TRBV2 and J usage is TRBJ2-5; TRBD2 might be the D (5 bases). The receptor's source is a person between 18 and 75 years old in good health. The sequencing sample was made of blood. The CDR3 loop reads CASNQRRVMETQYF. In DNA form, the CDR3 reads TGTGCCAGCAATCAGAGGCGGGTCATGGAGACCCAGTACTTC.